Below, 20 T cell receptor beta chains from the same sample are listed, as sequenced in a study of blood T cells in healthy people across ages. Together with a sample-barcoded 5' primer, a J-beta primer mix was included in a second PCR lasting about 6 to 11 cycles. TCRdb passed the 5' RACE reads through MiXCR, listing each CDR3 protein once. The data hold about 1.4 million distinct CDR3 sequences, with approximately 59% observed a single time. Sample: blood. These receptors were taken from a man younger than 30 in good health.

This clonotype was found many times. The chain employs TRBV11-1 and TRBJ2-3; no clear D. Per the germline V gene, CDR1 is SGHAT and CDR2 is FQDESV (reference sequence). V shed 4 bases and J shed 6 bases, with 8 bases lying between them. The CDR3 has 12 amino acids. CDR3 region: CASSSATDTQYF. CDR3 bases: TGTGCCAGCAGCTCCGCCACTGATACGCAGTATTTT.

The chain joins TRBV4-3 to TRBJ2-7; 9 nucleotides match TRBD1. The CDR3 length is 15 residues. The junction had 4 bases not matched to a gene; V was cut back by 1 base and J by 3 bases. Germline V lookup: CDR1 LGHNA, CDR2 YSLEER. In DNA form, the CDR3 reads TGCGCCAGCAGCCAAGCACAGGGGGCCATCTACGAGCAGTACTTC. Translating gives CASSQAQGAIYEQYF.

The chain joins TRBV29-1 to TRBJ1-2; D gene ambiguous. Germline V gene sequence: CDR1 SQVTM, CDR2 ANQGSEA. The V end lost 7 bases, the J end lost 9 bases, and 15 bases lay between the germline ends. The CDR3 covers 11 residues. The CDR3 nucleotides are TGCAGCGCCCCTGACCAAGGGCGCTACACCTTC. This codes for CSAPDQGRYTF.

V usage is TRBV6-5 and J usage is TRBJ2-1; 7 bases line up with TRBD2. The CDR3 extends over 16 amino acids. In germline, CDR1 is MNHEY, CDR2 SVGAGI. Losses at the gene ends were 4 bases for V and 6 bases for J; bases not matched to a gene: 12. The CDR3 coding sequence is TGTGCCAGCAGTTCGGGAGGACTTAGACCCTCCAATGAGCAGTTCTTC. Its protein product is CASSSGGLRPSNEQFF.

This clonotype was seen more than once but under ten times. This chain uses TRBV29-1 with TRBJ2-1; 7 bases line up with TRBD2. Germline assignment: CDR1 SQVTM and CDR2 ANQGSEA. Trimming at V came to 4 bases and at J to 0 bases, leaving 3 bases not matched to a gene. The CDR3 length is 14 residues. The CDR3 loop reads CSVGSGDSYNEQFF. CDR3 nucleotide sequence: TGCAGCGTTGGAAGCGGGGACTCCTACAATGAGCAGTTCTTC.

A word on this clonotype: An end of the junction differs from the germline gene, which may be a read error. The CDR3 protein is CVSSSGLRGETQFF. The CDR3 DNA reads as TGTGTCAGCAGCTCCGGACTACGCGGGGAGACCCAGTTCTTC. V gene TRBV4-2 combines with J gene TRBJ2-1; the D gene is possibly TRBD2 (6 bases). The CDR3 contains 14 residues. Germline values: CDR1 LGHNA, CDR2 YNFKEQ.

J is TRBJ2-1 and V is TRBV20-1; TRBD2 agrees at 13 bases. Trimming took 3 bases from V and 7 from J; bases not matched to a gene: 15. CDR1 and CDR2 (germline): DFQATT, SNEGSKA (reference sequence). CDR3 size: 18 residues. In DNA, the CDR3 is TGCAGTGCTAGTCGGAAACTAGCGGGGGGGCACCTAAGGAATGAGCAGTTCTTC. This translates into CSASRKLAGGHLRNEQFF.

V is TRBV4-3 and J is TRBJ2-7; TRBD1 matches at 7 bases. Trimming took 3 bases from V and 2 from J; bases not matched to a gene: 7. The CDR3 covers 15 residues. CDR1 LGHNA and CDR2 YSLEER come from the germline V gene. CDR3 protein: CASSQALQGTYEQYF. In nucleotides, the CDR3 is TGCGCCAGCAGCCAGGCTCTACAGGGGACCTACGAGCAGTACTTC.

The chain combines TRBV6-5 with TRBJ2-3; maybe TRBD2 (6 bases). The germline CDR1 and CDR2 sequences are MNHEY and SVGAGI. The CDR3 length is 12 residues. The V gene lost 7 bases and the J gene lost 6 bases, with 11 bases spanning the gap. The CDR3 loop is CASTDGGDTQYF. In DNA form, the CDR3 reads TGTGCCAGCACCGATGGGGGGGATACGCAGTATTTT.

The chain couples TRBV12-3 or TRBV12-4 to TRBJ2-1, with 10 bases fitting TRBD2. There are 15 residues in the CDR3. Losses at the gene ends were 2 bases for V and 5 bases for J; bases not matched to a gene: 3. Here the CDR3 DNA reads TGTGCCAGCAGTTTAACAGCGGGAGGGAACAATGAGCAGTTCTTC. Translating it yields CASSLTAGGNNEQFF.

The chain joins TRBV24-1 to TRBJ2-3; D gene unclear. Germline assignment: CDR1 KGHDR and CDR2 SFDVKD. With 5 bases removed from V and 6 bases from J, the gap between germline ends came to 11 bases. The CDR3 loop spans 13 amino acids. This CDR3 is CATSGAAEDTQYF. The CDR3 DNA is TGTGCCACCAGTGGGGCCGCAGAGGATACGCAGTATTTT.

This clonotype appeared a few times. The chain has TRBV20-1 and TRBJ2-1, with 8 bases lining up with TRBD2. Trimming removed 3 bases from V and 0 bases from J; junction bases left unmatched: 10. The germline gives CDR1 DFQATT, CDR2 SNEGSKA (reference sequence). This CDR3 spans 17 amino acids. The CDR3 DNA reads TGCAGTGCTAGTAAGCGGGAGTGGTATATCTCCTACAATGAGCAGTTCTTC. It is translated as CSASKREWYISYNEQFF.

This clonotype was found a few times. The chain couples TRBV25-1 to TRBJ2-7, with D maybe TRBD1 (6 bases). The CDR3 runs 13 residues. The germline V gene has CDR1 MGHDK and CDR2 SYGVNS. V lost 3 bases and J 1 base, leaving 7 bases between the germline ends. The CDR3 DNA follows: TGTGCCAGCAGTGATACAGGGTCCTACGAGCAGTACTTC. It encodes CASSDTGSYEQYF.

The chain is built from TRBV30 and TRBJ1-2, with D uncertain. Germline V CDR1 and CDR2: GTSNPN, SVGIG (reference sequence). The V end was cut by 4 bases, the J end by 2 bases, with 8 bases between. The CDR3 loop spans 12 amino acids. DNA for the CDR3: TGTGCCTGGACAGAGATGAACTATGGCTACACCTTC. Its translation is CAWTEMNYGYTF. The complete variable domain, with remaining parts taken from reference TRBV30 and TRBJ1-2, reads SQTIHQWPATLVQPVGSPLSLECTVEGTSNPNLYWYRQAAGRGLQLLFYSVGIGQISSEVPQNLSASRPQDRQFILSSKKLLLSDSGFYLCAWTEMNYGYTFGSGTRLTVV.

The rearrangement links TRBV6-5 to TRBJ1-6; D gene uncertain. The CDR3 spans 10 residues. CDR1 and CDR2 (germline): MNHEY, SVGAGI. Trimming shortened V by 8 bases and J by 10 bases, and 6 bases separated the two germline ends. CDR3 coding DNA: TGTGCCAGCGGCCCATCACCCCTCCACTTT. It codes for CASGPSPLHF.

The genes are TRBV6-6 and TRBJ2-7, with a weak D call TRBD1 (6 bases). Trimming removed 5 bases from V and 4 bases from J, with 12 bases in between. From germline, CDR1 is MNHNY and CDR2 SVGAGI (reference sequence). The CDR3 runs 13 residues. The CDR3 sequence: CASSPQGWYEQYF. The CDR3 region has the DNA TGTGCCAGCAGTCCCCAGGGGTGGTACGAGCAGTACTTC.

CDR3 sequence: CASSPNGRSIYNEQFF. The CDR3 coding sequence is TGTGCCAGCAGCCCGAACGGTCGAAGCATCTACAATGAGCAGTTCTTC. The rearrangement joins TRBV3-1 to TRBJ2-1, with D hard to call. The germline gives CDR1 LGHDT, CDR2 YNNKEL (reference sequence). V shed 4 bases and J shed 3 bases, with 16 bases lying between them. The length of the CDR3 is 16 residues.

As to this clonotype: A much bigger clone sits one base away, suggesting this may be a read error. This chain connects TRBV20-1 to TRBJ2-5, with 9 bases that match TRBD2. The assigned J gene may be wrong: the sequence end matches TRBJ2-7 better. The CDR3 is 16 amino acids. Germline lookup yields CDR1 DFQATT and CDR2 SNEGSKA (reference sequence). CDR3 in amino acids: CSAQFPRLAVNYEQYF. DNA of the CDR3: TGCAGTGCCCAGTTCCCCAGACTAGCGGTAAACTACGAGCAGTACTTC.

This clonotype came up once. V usage is TRBV9 and J usage is TRBJ2-3, with 9 bases that match TRBD2. CDR1 and CDR2 from the germline V gene are SGDLS and YYNGEE. V trimming: 4 bases; J trimming: 5 bases; junction bases outside the gene matches: 11. This CDR3 is 16 amino acids long. CDR3 coding DNA: TGTGCCAGCAGCATGACTAGCGGCCCAGGTGGAGATACGCAGTATTTT. This sequence encodes CASSMTSGPGGDTQYF.

The chain uses TRBV5-1 and TRBJ1-2, with D possibly TRBD1 on 5 matching bases. Germline assignment: CDR1 SGHRS and CDR2 YFSETQ. The CDR3 loop spans 13 amino acids. The V gene lost 5 bases and the J gene lost 11 bases, with 19 bases spanning the gap. The CDR3 sequence is CASSSSGSRQYTF. DNA of the CDR3: TGCGCCAGCAGTTCCTCCGGGTCACGACAGTACACCTTC.